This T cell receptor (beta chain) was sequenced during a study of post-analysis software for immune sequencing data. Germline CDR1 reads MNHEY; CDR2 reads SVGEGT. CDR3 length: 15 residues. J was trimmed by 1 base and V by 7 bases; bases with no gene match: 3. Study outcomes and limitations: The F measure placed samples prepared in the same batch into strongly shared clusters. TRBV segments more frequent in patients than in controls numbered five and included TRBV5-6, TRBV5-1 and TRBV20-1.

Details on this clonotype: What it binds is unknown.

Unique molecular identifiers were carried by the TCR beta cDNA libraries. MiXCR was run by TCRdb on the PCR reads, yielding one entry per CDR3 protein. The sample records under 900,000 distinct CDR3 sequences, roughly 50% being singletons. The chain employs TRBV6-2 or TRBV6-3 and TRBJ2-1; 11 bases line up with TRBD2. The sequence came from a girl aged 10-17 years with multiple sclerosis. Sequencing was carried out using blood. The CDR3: CASKRTSGSYNEQFF. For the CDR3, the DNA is TGTGCCAGCAAGAGGACTAGCGGGTCCTACAATGAGCAGTTCTTC.